This TCR beta chain was documented in a study of tissue T cells after allogeneic stem cell transplantation (dated by TCRdb to between 2021 and 2023). For context, the study as a whole: The study profiled TCR beta repertoires in many tissues obtained from research autopsies of patients with and without GVHD, and also in mouse models of GVHD. The human arm was a prospective observational study without blinding or randomization. General findings and caveats noted by the study authors: Within patients, how anatomically similar the tissues were was a key factor in shaping TCR repertoire composition, regardless of disease or transplant status. The patient cohort was small and varied clinically, and sampling depth was recognized as a limitation. Few T cell clones were found to be shared across patients, but shared repertoire signatures across patients were revealed in a tissue-specific fashion by motif-based clustering. The study did not determine which tissue TCRs were alloreactive or antigen-specific, and some clones might have been persisting host cells. In both patients and mice, only a limited portion of the TCR repertoire detected in tissues was captured by blood and spleen T cells.

According to the study, the label for this sample's time point signals: mouse harvest day 7 after allogeneic transplant. Mouse grafts combined 10^7 T-cell-depleted bone marrow cells with 10^6 splenic CD5+ T cells, given via tail vein injection. A major MHC-mismatch B6 (H2b) into BALB/c (H2d) model was used to model mouse GVHD, and tissues were profiled at day 7 or 14. On day 7 or 14 post-transplant, mouse tissues and retro-orbital blood were harvested with separate sterile tools for each animal, and livers were flushed before harvest. Before genomic DNA isolation with the DNeasy Blood & Tissue Kit, mouse tissues were minced using razor blades in buffered saline. Concerning this clone: Its antigen is unknown. In this record, gene identifiers and germline sequences come from the mouse. The missing CDR3 end, 1 residue past where the read stops, is filled in from the germline J gene.

To prepare the library, the immunoSEQ multiplex PCR assay was applied. TCRbeta CDR3 sequencing was performed at survey depth by Adaptive Biotechnologies, and CDR3 sequences, V/J genes, productive frequency and template counts were reported. Amplification of TCR beta CDR3 regions started from genomic DNA instead of RNA. For the original study's pipeline: Pairwise repertoire overlap between tissues was quantified with Jensen-Shannon divergence, where 1 means complete divergence and 0 identical. Tissues were clustered by single-linkage agglomerative hierarchical clustering of pairwise JSD values, and the clustering results were displayed as dendrograms. GLIPH2 was run on all patient samples with simulation_depth 1000, kmer_min_depth 3 and cdr3_length_cutoff 8, and groups with more than two unique CDR3s were retained. A standardized tissue-overlap score extrapolated Jaccard GLIPH-group overlap across patients to a standard repertoire size of 1000 clones. To look at how diversity was associated with clinical or experimental variables, linear mixed-effect models were used, with tissue treated as a fixed effect and individual treated as a random effect. Here the immuneACCESS table is served through TCRdb, limited to in-frame sequences with V and J called. Missing clones are a known gap in these copies; in checked studies unresolved V genes cover under half, and the rest lacks a known reason. The V and J calls and the clone size are those of that table, but D and trimming were determined from the DNA. For this sample the table gives over 6,000 clones, of which about half were detected only once. Together, the top ten hold 6% to 8% of the sample.

The cysteine opens and the phenylalanine closes a CDR3 of 12 amino acids. Sequencing covers 33 bases of the CDR3, shown here with the frame starting at base 1. The junction shows trimming of 0 bases on V and 5 bases on J, plus 1 base between the germline ends. Taken from the germline V gene (reference sequence), the CDR1 and CDR2 loops are LGHNA and YNLKQL. Sequencing input: gut tissue. The sequence was collected from a female BALB/c mouse given C57BL/6 T cells with graft-versus-host disease after an allogeneic hematopoietic cell transplant. Recombination joined TRBV5 with TRBJ1-4; the D gene cannot be named for sure. CDR3 DNA (partial): TGTGCCAGCAGCCAAGATAACGAAAGATTATTT. Its translation reads: CASSQDNERLF. The complete CDR3 sequence is CASSQDNERLFF.